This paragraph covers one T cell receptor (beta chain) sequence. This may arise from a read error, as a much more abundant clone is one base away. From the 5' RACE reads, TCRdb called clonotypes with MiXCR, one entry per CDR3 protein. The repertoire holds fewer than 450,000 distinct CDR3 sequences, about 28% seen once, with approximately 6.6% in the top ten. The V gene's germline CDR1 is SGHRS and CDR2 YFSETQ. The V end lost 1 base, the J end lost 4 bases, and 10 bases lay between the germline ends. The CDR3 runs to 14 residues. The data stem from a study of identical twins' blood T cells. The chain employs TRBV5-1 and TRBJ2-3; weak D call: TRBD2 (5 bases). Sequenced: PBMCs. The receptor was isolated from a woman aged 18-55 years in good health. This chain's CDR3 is CASSLRRNADTQYF. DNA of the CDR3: TGCGCCAGCAGCTTGAGGAGGAATGCAGATACGCAGTATTTT.